The next 31 T cell receptor beta chains were all read from a single sample in a study of stem cell transplantation in POMP-related autoinflammatory disease. The assay was immunoSEQ multiplex PCR, and TCRdb's table has in-frame clones only and misses some. Altogether some 30,000 clones are present, roughly 88% being singletons, with the ten largest covering over 0.6%. Sequencing was performed on CD4+ T cells from PBMCs, taken before stem cell transplantation. The receptors shown here come from a human donor with POMP-related autoinflammation and immune dysregulation (PRAID).

This chain links TRBV27 with TRBJ2-2, with TRBD2 matching 14 bases. CDR1 and CDR2 (germline): MNHEY, SMNVEV (reference sequence). The CDR3 is 18 amino acids. V dropped 5 bases and J dropped 0; count of bases not matched to a gene: 5. CDR3 in DNA: TGTGCCAGCAGTCCAGGACTAGCGGGAGGAACGAACACCGGGGAGCTGTTTTTT. Amino acid sequence: CASSPGLAGGTNTGELFF.

The chain has TRBV4-1 and TRBJ2-1; D may be TRBD1 (5 bases). The CDR3 totals 14 residues. V was trimmed by 4 bases and J by 0 bases, leaving 7 bases between them. Germline CDR1 is MGHRA and CDR2 is YSYEKL. CDR3 sequence reads: CASSRGGSYNEQFF. The CDR3 bases are TGCGCCAGCAGCCGGGGCGGCTCCTACAATGAGCAGTTCTTC.

The V and J genes are TRBV10-2 and TRBJ2-1; 8 nucleotides line up with TRBD2. Germline CDR1 is WSHSY and CDR2 is SAAADI. CDR3 length: 15 amino acids. V dropped 2 bases and J dropped 3; count of bases not matched to a gene: 3. The DNA of the CDR3 is TGCGCCAGCAGTGAGGAACTAGCGGTCTACAATGAGCAGTTCTTC. Protein product: CASSEELAVYNEQFF.

The rearrangement links TRBV12-5 to TRBJ2-7; TRBD1 agrees at 7 bases. CDR3 length: 17 residues. V shed 2 bases, J shed 0 bases, and the junction held 10 bases outside the gene matches. The germline V gene encodes CDR1 LGHNT and CDR2 FRNRAP. For the CDR3, the DNA is TGTGCTAGTGGTTTGACCCCGAGGGACAGTGCCTCCTACGAGCAGTACTTC. Protein product: CASGLTPRDSASYEQYF.

The genes are TRBV27 and TRBJ2-3; 7 bases line up with TRBD1. V lost 3 bases to trimming and J lost 2 bases; unmatched junction nucleotides: 2. Germline CDR1 MNHEY, CDR2 SMNVEV (reference sequence). This CDR3 is 14 amino acids long. The CDR3 protein is CASSFGTATDTQYF. For the CDR3, the DNA is TGTGCCAGCAGTTTTGGGACAGCCACAGATACGCAGTATTTT.

This clone occurred a few times. The chain couples TRBV9 to TRBJ1-6; no clear D. Trimming left V 0 bases short and J 0 bases short, with 7 bases between. CDR3 size: 16 residues. CDR1 is SGDLS and CDR2 is YYNGEE in the germline V gene. CDR3 nucleotides: TGTGCCAGCAGCGTAGCTAGCGGCTCCTATAATTCACCCCTCCACTTT. It yields the protein CASSVASGSYNSPLHF.

This chain joins TRBV6-1 and TRBJ1-2, with D uncertain. Germline-derived CDR1 and CDR2 are MNHNS and SASEGT. This CDR3 is 13 amino acids long. Trimming removed 7 bases at V and 5 bases at J, with 14 bases between. CDR3 DNA sequence: TGTGCCAGCACCCCCACTGCCAATTATGGCTACACCTTC. This translates into CASTPTANYGYTF.

The chain employs TRBV28 and TRBJ1-6; D perhaps matches TRBD1 (6 bases). Trimming pared 0 bases from V and 9 bases from J, leaving 12 bases between. This CDR3 has 15 residues. The germline gives CDR1 MDHEN, CDR2 SYDVKM. CDR3 in DNA: TGTGCCAGCAGTTTATGGACAGGACGGGGTTCACCCCTCCACTTT. It yields the protein CASSLWTGRGSPLHF.

V usage is TRBV6-1 and J usage is TRBJ2-7, with TRBD1 identical over 9 bases. CDR1 and CDR2 from the germline V gene are MNHNS and SASEGT. V shed 6 bases and J 1 base; nucleotides not matched to a gene: 4. The length of the CDR3 is 14 residues. The CDR3 region has the DNA TGTGCCAGCAGAAGGACAGGGGAGTCCTACGAGCAGTACTTC. Its protein is CASRRTGESYEQYF.

The rearrangement links TRBV28 to TRBJ1-5; weak D call: TRBD1 (5 bases). Trimming shortened V by 1 base and J by 6 bases, and 16 bases separated the two germline ends. The CDR3 is 16 amino acids. Germline CDR1 is MDHEN and CDR2 is SYDVKM. CDR3 in amino acids: CASSLSGQGRVQPQHF. The CDR3 region has the DNA TGTGCCAGCAGTTTATCGGGGCAGGGTCGGGTTCAGCCCCAGCATTTT.

The chain couples TRBV5-5 to TRBJ2-1; no definite D call. This CDR3 has 15 amino acids. Trimming removed 4 bases from V and 3 bases from J, with 14 bases in between. Looked up from germline, CDR1 is SGHKS and CDR2 is YYEKEE (reference sequence). CDR3: CASSPTGIVYNEQFF. CDR3 in DNA: TGTGCCAGCAGCCCCACCGGTATAGTCTACAATGAGCAGTTCTTC.

This sequence joins TRBV18 and TRBJ1-4; D may be TRBD1 (5 bases). CDR1 is KGHSH and CDR2 is LQKENI in the germline V gene. This CDR3 has 15 residues. V lost 3 bases and J lost 2, with 10 bases in between. The CDR3, as DNA: TGTGCCAGCTCACCCTTGGGACGGACTAATGAAAAACTGTTTTTT. It yields the protein CASSPLGRTNEKLFF.

About this clone itself: Germline is not matched at one junction end, which may reflect a read error. Here the CDR3 DNA reads TGTGCTAGCAGCCGAATCCTAGCGGAAGAGACCCAGTACTTC. Its protein product is CASSRILAEETQYF. This chain connects TRBV7-7 to TRBJ2-5; 7 bases fit TRBD2. CDR3 length: 14 amino acids. CDR1 and CDR2 from the germline V gene are SSHAT and FNYEAQ (reference sequence).

The V and J genes are TRBV6-5 and TRBJ1-6; D remains unclear. The length of the CDR3 is 11 residues. The germline V gene has CDR1 MNHEY and CDR2 SVGAGI. V was trimmed by 7 bases and J by 6 bases, leaving 4 bases between them. This chain's CDR3 is CASKANSPLHF. The DNA for the CDR3 is TGTGCCAGCAAGGCTAATTCACCCCTCCACTTT.

This clone was counted a single time. V usage is TRBV5-1 and J usage is TRBJ2-5; D possibly corresponds to TRBD2 (5 bases). V was shortened by 4 bases and J by 4 bases, with 20 bases between the two germline ends. This CDR3 has 16 amino acids. CDR1 SGHRS and CDR2 YFSETQ come from the germline V gene. This CDR3 reads CASSLPSSGSPETQYF. The CDR3 DNA reads TGCGCCAGCAGCCTACCCTCCTCGGGGTCCCCAGAGACCCAGTACTTC.

This chain uses TRBV27 with TRBJ2-7, with a tentative D call TRBD2 (6 bases). This CDR3 comprises 15 residues. V shed 2 bases and J shed 0 bases, with 11 bases lying between them. Germline lookup yields CDR1 MNHEY and CDR2 SMNVEV (reference sequence). CDR3 sequence reads: CASSLGGFTSYEQYF. CDR3 nucleotides: TGTGCCAGCAGTTTAGGAGGGTTTACCTCCTACGAGCAGTACTTC.

The rearrangement uses TRBV9 and TRBJ1-3, with unresolved D. Trimming cost V 0 bases and J 0 bases, with 7 bases left between them. Germline V gene lookup returns CDR1 SGDLS and CDR2 YYNGEE. The CDR3 is 15 residues long. This CDR3 reads CASSVVGSSGNTIYF. The CDR3 DNA is TGTGCCAGCAGCGTAGTCGGAAGCTCTGGAAACACCATATATTTT.

This chain connects TRBV7-2 to TRBJ1-1; D possibly corresponds to TRBD1 (6 bases). The CDR3 has 12 residues. V dropped 2 bases and J dropped 5 bases, with 6 bases sitting between them. Per the germline V gene, CDR1 is SGHTA and CDR2 is FQGNSA. The chain's CDR3 is CASSLTGTEAFF. The CDR3 DNA sequence: TGTGCCAGCAGCTTAACAGGGACTGAAGCTTTCTTT.

This rearrangement joins TRBV7-9 to TRBJ2-1; TRBD2 aligns across 11 bases. This CDR3 contains 17 residues. CDR1 and CDR2 from the germline V gene are SEHNR and FQNEAQ (reference sequence). Trimming at V came to 5 bases and at J to 3 bases, leaving 9 bases not matched to a gene. In nucleotides, the CDR3 is TGTGCCAGCAGCCGGAGACTAGCGGGGAGTTTCTACAATGAGCAGTTCTTC. Translating gives CASSRRLAGSFYNEQFF.

This clone has more than one count but fewer than ten. The V call is TRBV5-1, the J call TRBJ2-5; TRBD2 aligns across 16 bases. The CDR3 covers 17 residues. CDR1 is SGHRS, CDR2 YFSETQ, per germline. Unmatched junction bases numbered 8, after V lost 4 bases and J lost 5 bases. Written as DNA, the CDR3 is TGCGCCAGCAGCCAGGCCGGGACTAGCGGGGGGGGCGAGACCCAGTACTTC. Protein product: CASSQAGTSGGGETQYF.

The gene calls are TRBV2 and TRBJ1-2; 9 nucleotides align to TRBD1. Germline V CDR1 and CDR2: SNHLY, FYNNEI. This CDR3 is built from 13 residues. With V trimmed by 7 bases and J by 8 bases, 8 bases remained unmatched. The CDR3 is CASITQGAGGYTF. CDR3 bases: TGTGCCAGCATCACACAGGGGGCGGGCGGCTACACCTTC.

The genes are TRBV28 and TRBJ2-1; TRBD1 matches at 7 bases. This CDR3 comprises 15 residues. The germline CDR1 and CDR2 sequences are MDHEN and SYDVKM. V lost 6 bases, J lost 2 bases, and 7 bases stayed unmatched. The CDR3 here is CASRRDSYPYNEQFF. Here the CDR3 DNA reads TGTGCCAGCAGGAGGGACAGTTATCCCTACAATGAGCAGTTCTTC.

The chain carries TRBV5-4 and TRBJ1-1, with D possibly being TRBD1 (6 bases). Germline CDR1 is SGHNT and CDR2 is YYREEE (reference sequence). Trimming removed 5 bases from V and 3 bases from J, with 11 bases in between. This CDR3 has 13 amino acids. CDR3 protein: CASSSGADTEAFF. The CDR3, as DNA: TGTGCCAGCAGTTCAGGGGCGGACACTGAAGCTTTCTTT.

This rearrangement joins TRBV18 to TRBJ1-1; D is possibly TRBD1 (5 bases). The CDR3 spans 14 residues. CDR1 and CDR2 from the germline V gene are KGHSH and LQKENI. The ends were cut back, 4 bases at V and 0 bases at J, with 9 bases in the middle. The CDR3 region is CASSLSTVNTEAFF. The CDR3 nucleotides read TGTGCCAGCTCACTTTCGACAGTGAACACTGAAGCTTTCTTT.

The CDR3 DNA sequence: TGCGCCAGCAGCCGATCCGGGACGACTAACTCTGGGGCCAACGTCCTGACTTTC. This encodes CASSRSGTTNSGANVLTF. The chain links TRBV4-1 to TRBJ2-6, with D possibly being TRBD1 or TRBD2 (5 bases each). The length of the CDR3 is 18 residues. Trimming took 4 bases from V and 0 from J, leaving 16 bases between them. The germline V gene encodes CDR1 MGHRA and CDR2 YSYEKL.

The chain has TRBV12-5 and TRBJ2-5; D perhaps matches TRBD1 (6 bases). V lost 7 bases and J lost 5, with 14 bases in between. Germline CDR1 LGHNT, CDR2 FRNRAP. This CDR3 is 13 amino acids long. CDR3 in amino acids: CASASGQSETQYF. CDR3 coding DNA: TGTGCTAGTGCCTCGGGACAATCGGAGACCCAGTACTTC.

The chain couples TRBV10-3 to TRBJ1-1; no clear D. Looked up from germline, CDR1 is ENHRY and CDR2 is SYGVKD. The CDR3 spans 13 residues. The V end lost 6 bases, the J end lost 1 base, and 9 bases lay between the germline ends. This CDR3 is CAISHEGNTEAFF. DNA for the CDR3: TGTGCCATCAGCCACGAAGGGAACACTGAAGCTTTCTTT.

The chain is built from TRBV18 and TRBJ2-1, with D possibly being TRBD2 (5 bases). The CDR3 loop spans 15 amino acids. The germline V and J ends were trimmed by 3 bases and 5 bases, with 14 bases remaining between them. The germline gives CDR1 KGHSH, CDR2 LQKENI. The DNA for the CDR3 is TGTGCCAGCTCACCGCACCCCGGACTCAACAATGAGCAGTTCTTC. Translated: CASSPHPGLNNEQFF.

The chain combines TRBV28 with TRBJ1-5; unclear D gene. The V end lost 3 bases, the J end lost 0 bases, and 12 bases lay between the germline ends. The V gene's germline CDR1 is MDHEN and CDR2 SYDVKM. The CDR3 extends over 16 amino acids. In DNA, the CDR3 is TGTGCCAGCAGTTTTTTCGGCCAGAATAGCAATCAGCCCCAGCATTTT. Translating it yields CASSFFGQNSNQPQHF.

V is TRBV29-1 and J is TRBJ1-2; 8 bases are shared with TRBD1. The CDR3 runs 14 residues. Per the germline V gene, CDR1 is SQVTM and CDR2 is ANQGSEA. Germline trimming cut 4 bases from V and 7 bases from J; bases unmatched to any gene: 11. CDR3 amino acids: CSVAAPGGTGGYTF. The DNA of the CDR3 is TGCAGCGTTGCGGCGCCAGGGGGCACTGGTGGCTACACCTTC. The complete variable domain, with remaining parts taken from reference TRBV29-1 and TRBJ1-2, reads SAVISQKPSRDICQRGTSLTIQCQVDSQVTMMFWYRQQPGQSLTLIATANQGSEATYESGFVIDKFPISRPNLTFSTLTVSNMSPEDSSIYLCSVAAPGGTGGYTFGSGTRLTVV.

The chain links TRBV28 to TRBJ2-2, with D unresolved. The CDR3 is 12 residues long. V was shortened by 2 bases and J by 6 bases, with 4 bases between the two germline ends. The germline V gene encodes CDR1 MDHEN and CDR2 SYDVKM. In DNA, the CDR3 is TGTGCCAGCAGTTTAAAGTCCGGGGAGCTGTTTTTT. Translating it yields CASSLKSGELFF.